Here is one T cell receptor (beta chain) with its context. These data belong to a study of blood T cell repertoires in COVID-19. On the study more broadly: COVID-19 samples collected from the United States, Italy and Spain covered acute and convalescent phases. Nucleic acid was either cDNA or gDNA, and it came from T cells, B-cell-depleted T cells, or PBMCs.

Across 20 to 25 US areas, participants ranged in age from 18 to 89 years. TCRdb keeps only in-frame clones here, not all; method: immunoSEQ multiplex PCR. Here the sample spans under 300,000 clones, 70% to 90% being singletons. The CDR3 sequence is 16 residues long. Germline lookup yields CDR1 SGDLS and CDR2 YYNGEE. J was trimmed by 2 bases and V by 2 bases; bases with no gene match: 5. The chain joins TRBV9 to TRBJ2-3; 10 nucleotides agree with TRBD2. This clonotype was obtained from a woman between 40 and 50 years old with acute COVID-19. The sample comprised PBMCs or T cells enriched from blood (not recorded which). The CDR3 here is CASSVTSGVLTDTQYF. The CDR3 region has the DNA TGTGCCAGCAGCGTTACTAGCGGGGTCCTCACAGATACGCAGTATTTT. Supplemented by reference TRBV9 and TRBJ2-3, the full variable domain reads DSGVTQTPKHLITATGQRVTLRCSPRSGDLSVYWYQQSLDQGLQFLIQYYNGEERAKGNILERFSAQQFPDLHSELNLSSLELGDSALYFCASSVTSGVLTDTQYFGPGTRLTVL.